This T cell receptor beta chain was identified in a study of cytomegalovirus exposure and HLA in healthy donors (dated by TCRdb to the late 2010s). With regard to the full study: In an earlier analysis of about 560 of the donors, around 290 Gb of sequence data and 100 million or so unique TCR beta sequences from 150 million to 200 million T cells were reported. Approximately 300 gigabases of sequencing data and roughly 90 million unique TCR sequences were included in an early release covering 550 to 650 HLA-typed donors. The genetic ancestry cluster associated with self-reported Caucasian donors included about 81% of the roughly 400 genotyped donors. The study aimed to test whether cataloging public T cell receptors could reveal signatures of past pathogen exposure. The T cell repertoires of roughly 660 subjects were profiled by immunosequencing and related to cytomegalovirus serostatus. Besides the first cohort of 550 to 750 subjects, a separate validation cohort made up of 120 different subjects was used. To predict cytomegalovirus infection status, the study combined high-throughput TCR immunosequencing, statistical association of individual TCRs with disease status, and machine learning. A later analysis re-examined previously published TCR beta repertoires from more than 650 donors and added high-resolution HLA genotyping to investigate patterns of TCR occurrence. Rather than using new phenotypic data, the later analysis identified candidate immune exposures from TCR beta sequences and from how often those sequences occurred across donors. An earlier analysis of some 600 of the donors applied high-throughput TCR beta sequencing to assess whether each TCR beta V gene segment acted as functional or pseudogenic. Donor age, sex, ethnicity and CMV serostatus were collected together with the repertoire data. Genome-wide SNP genotypes for about 65% of the roughly 670 donors were used in a later genetic analysis, which treated that subset as a discovery cohort. All discovery cohort repertoires had been generated using a single sequencing platform. Class I and class II HLA loci were covered by the typing at four-digit resolution. Typing coverage differed by locus: A, B, C, DRB1 and DQB1 were typed in about 620-630 donors, DQA1 in 500 to 550, DPA1 in roughly 590, and DPB1 in roughly 470. Five DR-DQ haplotypes were treated as single units for association and clustering because of strong linkage in the cohort. Among 300 to 450 genotyped donors of the cohort, an average of around 240,000 unique TCR beta nucleotide sequences were sequenced per donor, roughly a sixth of them non-productive.

The cohort was made up of hundreds of healthy bone marrow donors. At the time of sampling, every cohort member was nominally healthy, though immune exposures that went unrecorded were likely present. The donor tested CMV seronegative and was one of the 352 seronegative cohort members. Each donor provided a peripheral blood sample, and peripheral blood mononuclear cells were used for TCR beta sequencing. The Qiagen DNeasy Blood Extraction Kit was used to extract genomic DNA from the blood cell samples. As to this clone: Its antigen specificity is not known. No base quality information exists; no much larger clone differs at one position.

Libraries came from the immunoSEQ multiplex PCR assay. For the multiplex PCR, a mixture combining 60 forward primers for TCR Vbeta segments and 13 reverse primers for TCR Jbeta segments was used. The CDR3 region of rearranged TCR beta genes was amplified from genomic DNA with a multiplex PCR assay. On the Illumina HiSeq System, the amplified TCR beta libraries were sequenced as 87-base-pair reads. The authors' pipeline ran thus. A later analysis tallied roughly 78 million unique TCR beta chains across the 666 repertoires, and around 12 million of those chains were shared by two or more donors. A nearest-neighbor algorithm error-corrected the raw reads and collapsed the reads into unique sequences, merging closely related sequences to remove PCR and sequencing errors. CDR3 sequences were aligned to IMGT reference sequences to assign V, D and J gene segments. Each retained sequence needed at least a six-nucleotide match to both a V gene segment and a J gene segment. A rearrangement counted as productive if the CDR3 had no stop codons and remained in frame with V and J, and every other rearrangement counted as non-productive. Following IMGT convention, CDR3 was defined as the stretch from the second conserved V-encoded cysteine up to the conserved J-encoded phenylalanine. Sequences without an unambiguous match to a single V gene segment were excluded from the earlier analysis of almost 600 of the donors. In an earlier analysis of about 590 of the donors, a V segment was called functional when productive rearrangements were above 56.7%, and segregating when the standard deviation between donors exceeded 5%. A statistical classification framework was built for diagnosing cytomegalovirus status from the catalog of TCR beta chain sequences. In a later analysis, TCR nucleotide sequences were compared against IMGT/GENE-DB human TR gene sequences so that V and J genes could be assigned. Using the TCRdist pipeline, a later analysis assigned CDR3 sequences along with most-parsimonious VDJ recombination scenarios. In a later analysis, each TCR beta chain was defined by its CDR3 amino acid sequence together with its V-gene family, and reads without a unique V-gene family were excluded. A later analysis removed 550 to 700 highly shared, low-generation-probability nucleotide sequences to deal with suspected cross-contamination and a sequencing artifact. For each public chain, a later analysis derived a clonal expansion index from normalized ranks of inferred template counts within each repertoire. Generation probabilities in a later analysis came from a VDJ recombination model fitted to out-of-frame rearrangements, and those results were checked against IGoR. A later analysis scored TCR-TCR, TCR-HLA and TCR-CMV co-occurrence with hypergeometric tests, applying a repertoire-size bias correction to TCR pairs. To estimate false discovery rates, a later analysis permuted the HLA or CMV assignments 20 times. In a later analysis, co-occurring TCRs were grouped using DBSCAN, and TCRdist sequence similarity was added for clustering within HLA-allele-positive subsets. Repertoires with fewer than 30,000 or more than 120,000 public chains, plus five repertoires with anomalous nucleotide sharing, were excluded from co-occurrence clustering. TCRdb carries this immuneACCESS record with in-frame sequences only. Its versions omit some clonotypes, under half of them owing to an unresolved V gene in the studies checked, with the rest unexplained. That table supplies the V and J calls and clone size; D and trimming were determined from the DNA. The sample profile shows roughly 100,000 clones; nearly 85% of them were found once. The ten largest clones add up to approximately 6.1% of the sample.

On the study overall, not on this receptor specifically: Linkage disequilibrium might explain the correlated functional status among segregating V segments, but an unknown experimental factor could not be ruled out. A later analysis found that most CMV-associated TCR beta chains appeared HLA-restricted, with HLA associations seemingly driven largely by CMV exposure. A further reported finding was that TCR beta sequences accurately predicted the HLA-A and HLA-B alleles for most subjects in the first cohort. The earlier analysis of 450 to 700 of the donors excluded fewer than 20 rarely observed V segments, including chromosome 9 orphons, because counts were too low. In a later analysis, HLA-associated TCR beta chains were found to be more clonally expanded and to have lower generation probabilities than equally common non-associated chains. In an earlier analysis of fewer than 700 of the donors, most TCR beta V segments appeared in productive rearrangements about 90% or about 30% of the time, broadly matching IMGT annotations. In a later analysis, 15,000 to 20,000 TCR beta sequences were associated with specific HLA alleles at a false discovery rate of 0.05. A later genetic analysis associated a missense DCLRE1C variant with V-gene and J-gene trimming of TCR beta chains, and an independent cohort replicated the association. A cluster of highly shared sequence variants was judged likely to be a technical artifact of the sequencing pipeline. According to a later analysis, TCR association rates differed among HLA loci, with DRB1 alleles showing the most associated TCRs and HLA-C alleles showing the fewest. Several of the top co-occurrence clusters appeared to be linked to parvovirus B19, influenza, CMV and Epstein-Barr virus, according to a later analysis. According to the authors, the approach could potentially be generalized to other disease states and immunological phenotypes. In vitro tests confirmed that a few of the cytomegalovirus-associated TCR beta chains recognize cytomegalovirus antigens. Assigning TCR associations to individual alleles was difficult when HLA alleles, especially DR and DQ, strongly co-occurred. This cohort had only TCR beta chains sequenced, and the lack of alpha or paired-chain data limited which features could be detected. Sequencing depth was assumed to be roughly uniform across donors in the presence/absence analyses, though that assumption may not hold. In a later genetic analysis, fewer N-insertions in productive TCRs were reported among donors in an Asian-associated ancestry cluster than the approximately 670-donor mean. Cytomegalovirus status was reported to be diagnosed by the classifier with high specificity and sensitivity in both the original and validation cohorts. The only immune exposure information available for the cohort was CMV serostatus. Most TCR sequences were seen in very few donors, while some public TCRs were found in many individuals. HLA typing was unavailable for some donors at each locus, so association tests used only the typed subset. In the study, approximately 160 TCR beta chains were listed as associated with cytomegalovirus.

The receptor comes from a man between 18 and 35 years old in good health and CMV-seronegative. The source material was PBMCs.

Read as DNA, the sequence is TGCGCCAGCAGCCCAACACGGGGGGAGACCCAGTACTTC. It translates as CASSPTRGETQYF. The rearranged chain carries TRBV4-3 and TRBJ2-5; a weak D assignment points to TRBD2 (6 bases agree). The germline V gene supplies CDR1 LGHNA and CDR2 YSLEER. The V and J ends are trimmed by 4 bases and 5 bases, leaving 11 bases between them. The CDR3 starts with the cysteine, ends with the phenylalanine, and has 13 residues. Only the CDR3 region is kept as DNA, spanning 39 bases read in frame from base 1.